This TCR beta chain emerged from a study of patients and donors after allogeneic stem cell transplantation. The CDR3 runs 17 residues. The V gene lost 4 bases and the J gene lost 2 bases, with 15 bases spanning the gap. Using its own MiXCR run on the RT-PCR reads, TCRdb lists one record per CDR3 protein. The data show some 960,000 distinct CDR3 sequences, about a sixth seen once. The rearrangement links TRBV12-3 or TRBV12-4 to TRBJ2-6; D is undetermined. Sequenced input: blood, either unsorted or a sorted T cell fraction (not recorded which). The source is a human donor who was either an allogeneic HSCT recipient or a stem cell or donor lymphocyte infusion donor (not recorded which). It is not recorded whose cells these are; they may come from a transplant donor. The CDR3 coding sequence is TGTGCCAGCAGTTCTATTGGCTCCCACGCTGGGGCCAACGTCCTGACTTTC. Protein sequence: CASSSIGSHAGANVLTF.